A selection of T cell receptor beta chains follows, all from one sample in a study of read filtering for tumor transcriptome and immune sequencing. MiXCR, run by TCRdb on the reads, gives a single entry per CDR3 protein. The sample shows some 140,000 distinct CDR3 sequences, roughly 13% of them seen only once. The sample was a population of CD138-negative cells sorted from bone marrow. The receptors stem from a donor aged 40 or over with multiple myeloma. The CDR3 runs from the conserved cysteine through the conserved F or W. A D gene is named only where the DNA matches it firmly.

>TRBJ2-3|TRBD1|TRBV11-3
CASSPRDREDTQYF
>TRBJ2-1|.|TRBV19
CASSQAWDEQFF
>TRBJ1-1|.|TRBV12-3/TRBV12-4
CASRGQTRTEAFF
>TRBJ2-2|.|TRBV20-1
CSAYKQSNTGELFF
>TRBJ1-1|.|TRBV29-1
CSVEGGRLTRNTEAFF
>TRBJ1-1|.|TRBV6-5
CASSYSWQGFTEAFF
>TRBJ2-7|.|TRBV5-1
CASSLWTTGDYEQYF
>TRBJ2-7|.|TRBV11-3
CASSLWTDEQYF
>TRBJ1-5|TRBD1|TRBV24-1
CATSDPGQDLNQPQHF
>TRBJ2-3|.|TRBV19
CASSMLRDPLLDTQYF
>TRBJ1-1|TRBD1|TRBV10-3
CAIRSGGRRAFF
>TRBJ2-7|TRBD1|TRBV29-1
CSVLWGQEPYEQYF
>TRBJ2-1|TRBD2|TRBV29-1
CSVNPGLAGSYNEQFF
>TRBJ1-1|.|TRBV19
CASTPGPNTEAFF
>TRBJ1-6|.|TRBV11-2
CASSSWDMNSPLHF
>TRBJ2-1|TRBD2|TRBV3-1
CASSSSGGYNEQFF
>TRBJ2-2|.|TRBV29-1
CSALWHTGELFF
>TRBJ1-1|.|TRBV19
CASSMGWNTEAFF
>TRBJ1-4|.|TRBV10-3
CAISESRQGGEKLFF
>TRBJ2-5|.|TRBV15
CATSRAKGETQYF
>TRBJ2-2|TRBD2|TRBV6-6
CASRLAGPGELFF
>TRBJ2-3|TRBD2|TRBV29-1
CSVGGGTSGAADTQYF
>TRBJ2-7|.|TRBV20-1
CSARKDYEQYF
>TRBJ2-7|.|TRBV7-9
CASSPSRVPYEQYF
>TRBJ2-7|TRBD2|TRBV7-9
CASSSTSGDYEQYF
>TRBJ1-1|.|TRBV10-3
CAISESRTVYAEAFF
>TRBJ1-1|.|TRBV14
CASSRAAMNTEAFF
>TRBJ1-5|.|TRBV10-3
CAISESGGRGGFVQPQHF
>TRBJ1-2|TRBD1|TRBV20-1
CSARGGTGSRYYGYTF
>TRBJ2-5|TRBD1|TRBV4-2
CASSQDTGGPQETQYF
>TRBJ2-2|.|TRBV3-1
CASSRDQANTGELFF
>TRBJ2-3|.|TRBV7-9
CASSQRDSGTDTQYF
>TRBJ2-2|.|TRBV7-3
CASSQWAVDPTGELFF
>TRBJ1-2|.|TRBV5-1
CASSLSPTYGYTF
>TRBJ2-7|.|TRBV29-1
CSVGSGEAYEQYF
>TRBJ2-5|.|TRBV12-3/TRBV12-4
CASSLLGQGETQYF
>TRBJ2-3|TRBD1|TRBV7-9
CASRQTGVNTDTQYF
>TRBJ2-1|.|TRBV7-9
CASSPHWKPGPETSDEQFF
>TRBJ2-4|.|TRBV18
CASSPPAGLAKNIQYF
>TRBJ2-1|.|TRBV20-1
CSARDPKRDNEQFF
>TRBJ1-1|.|TRBV14
CASSLDLRSAGTEAFF
>TRBJ1-1|TRBD1|TRBV3-1
CASSPNSGTGGGTEAFF
>TRBJ2-2|TRBD2|TRBV10-3
CAISESAGGRTGELFF
>TRBJ1-3|.|TRBV15
CATSPRGGGIQDTIYF
>TRBJ1-4|.|TRBV6-6
CASSSGSTNEKLFF
>TRBJ2-7|.|TRBV10-1
CASSESPGYEQYF
>TRBJ2-7|TRBD1|TRBV5-4
CASSWDSYEQYF
>TRBJ2-7|.|TRBV7-9
CASSLALGGREQYF
>TRBJ2-3|.|TRBV7-9
CASSGQDLRTDTQYF
>TRBJ1-5|.|TRBV6-2/TRBV6-3
CAPKGVHQPQHF
>TRBJ2-5|TRBD1|TRBV11-3
CASSRQGLGETQYF
>TRBJ2-2|.|TRBV7-2
CASSPASTNTGELFF
>TRBJ2-1|TRBD2|TRBV11-2
CASSLEAGEGNEQFF
>TRBJ1-3|.|TRBV6-2/TRBV6-3
CASSPTASGNTIYF